This T cell receptor beta chain was captured in a study of blood T cell repertoires in COVID-19. The wider study: There were acute and convalescent COVID-19 samples, and they came from the United States, Italy and Spain.

Study processing details: Reference gene primer amplification gave estimated nucleated cell counts. Sequenced by immunoSEQ multiplex PCR; TCRdb stores in-frame clones only, minus some. D and trimming come from the DNA, and the V and J calls and clone size come from that table. The data show 78,000 or so clones, approximately 80% seen once. With V trimmed by 2 bases and J by 7 bases, 6 bases remained unmatched. The CDR3 runs to 14 residues. Per germline, CDR1 MNHNS and CDR2 SASEGT. The receptor comes from a woman aged 55-69 years with acute or convalescent COVID-19. Sequencing was carried out using peripheral blood. The rearrangement joins TRBV6-1 to TRBJ1-2; 8 bases map to TRBD1. CDR3 DNA: TGTGCCAGCAGTGAACGGCAGGGGGCGGGTGGCTACACCTTC. Translated: CASSERQGAGGYTF.